What follows are 18 T cell receptor beta chains derived from one specimen sequenced in a study of B cell selection in AIRE deficiency. Profiled with immunoSEQ multiplex PCR; TCRdb holds only in-frame clones, not every one. The sample shows around 26,000 clones, 92% of them seen only once. The regulatory T cell sort gate was CD4+CD25hiCD127low/negative. Sequenced material: CD4+CD25+ Tregs sorted from PBMCs. These receptors all stem from a human donor in good health.

This chain links TRBV5-4 with TRBJ2-7; D gene unclear. The CDR3 runs to 13 residues. The germline V gene has CDR1 SGHNT and CDR2 YYREEE (reference sequence). Trimming cost V 1 base and J 1 base, with 6 bases left between them. The CDR3 DNA sequence: TGTGCCAGCAGCTTGCTACAGTCCTACGAGCAGTACTTC. The encoded protein is CASSLLQSYEQYF.

The chain is built from TRBV5-4 and TRBJ2-1; possible D gene TRBD2, 5 bases. CDR3 length equals 12 residues. Germline assignment: CDR1 SGHNT and CDR2 YYREEE (reference sequence). Trimming stripped 4 bases from V and 10 bases from J, with 12 bases between. The CDR3 nucleotides are TGTGCCAGCAGCAAGACCCGGAGGGAGCAGTTCTTC. Its protein product is CASSKTRREQFF.

This chain connects TRBV28 to TRBJ2-7; 9 bases map to TRBD2. V lost 7 bases to trimming and J lost 0 bases; unmatched junction nucleotides: 10. CDR3 size: 16 residues. The germline V gene has CDR1 MDHEN and CDR2 SYDVKM. The CDR3 DNA is TGTGCCAGCACCCCGGGAACTAGCGGGCGCTCCTACGAGCAGTACTTC. It translates to CASTPGTSGRSYEQYF.

The chain uses TRBV2 and TRBJ1-1; 9 positions match TRBD1. With V trimmed by 3 bases and J by 1 base, 6 bases remained unmatched. The CDR3 spans 16 residues. In germline, CDR1 is SNHLY, CDR2 FYNNEI. The CDR3 sequence: CASSESPGQGNTEAFF. The CDR3, as DNA: TGTGCCAGCAGTGAGAGTCCGGGACAGGGGAACACTGAAGCTTTCTTT.

V is TRBV19 and J is TRBJ1-2; D possibly corresponds to TRBD1 (5 bases). Germline V lookup: CDR1 LNHDA, CDR2 SQIVND (reference sequence). CDR3 length: 14 residues. V gave up 5 bases and J gave up 4 bases, with 14 bases separating them. The CDR3: CASSPPGGSYGYTF. The CDR3 coding sequence is TGTGCCAGTAGTCCTCCGGGGGGATCCTATGGCTACACCTTC.

The chain combines TRBV10-1 with TRBJ1-1; D gene uncertain. CDR3 size: 12 residues. V lost 6 bases to trimming and J lost 1 base, with 6 bases between them. The germline gives CDR1 WNHNN, CDR2 SYGVQD (reference sequence). In nucleotides, the CDR3 is TGCGCCAGCAGCTCAGGGAACACTGAAGCTTTCTTT. This encodes CASSSGNTEAFF.

V is TRBV5-3 and J is TRBJ1-1; D is ambiguous. TRBV5-3 is an ORF, with its function uncertain. V was clipped by 4 bases and J by 4 bases, with 20 bases between them. CDR3 length: 16 amino acids. CDR3 nucleotide sequence: TGTGCCAGAAGCCCCTCCCGGGAGGATAGTGGCACTGAAGCTTTCTTT. The encoded protein is CARSPSREDSGTEAFF.

V gene TRBV11-2 combines with J gene TRBJ2-1; no firm D call. The germline V gene has CDR1 SGHAT and CDR2 FQNNGV. V was trimmed by 4 bases and J by 8 bases, leaving 12 bases between them. The CDR3 is 13 amino acids. This CDR3 reads CASSSDRWDEQFF. As DNA, the CDR3 is TGTGCCAGCAGCTCGGACCGCTGGGATGAGCAGTTCTTC.

The rearrangement joins TRBV21-1 to TRBJ1-5; whether TRBD1, the table's D call, matches the DNA was not checked. TRBV21-1 is noted as a pseudogene. The CDR3 contains 16 residues. As DNA, the CDR3 is TGTGCCAGCAGCAAAGCCGGGACAGGCTACAATCAGCCCCAGCATTTT. Protein sequence: CASSKAGTGYNQPQHF.

This rearrangement joins TRBV27 to TRBJ1-2; D is ambiguous. Germline V gene lookup returns CDR1 MNHEY and CDR2 SMNVEV (reference sequence). V lost 5 bases and J lost 3, with 7 bases in between. The CDR3 length is 12 residues. Written as DNA, the CDR3 is TGTGCCAGCAGTAGGAGAGACTATGGCTACACCTTC. Its translation is CASSRRDYGYTF.

This clone was seen once. The chain recombines TRBV7-3 with TRBJ2-1; 7 bases map to TRBD1. J gave up 9 bases and V 5 bases, and 16 bases lay outside the gene matches. From germline, CDR1 is SGHTA and CDR2 FQGTGA. The CDR3 extends over 16 amino acids. The CDR3 bases are TGTGCCAGCAGCCCCTCCCACGGGACAGCATTCAGTGAGCAGTTCTTC. It is translated as CASSPSHGTAFSEQFF.

A single count supports this clone. The V and J genes are TRBV7-2 and TRBJ2-4, with 12 bases fitting TRBD1. From germline, CDR1 is SGHTA and CDR2 FQGNSA. This CDR3 contains 17 residues. V lost 3 bases, J lost 0 bases, and 3 bases stayed unmatched. For the CDR3, the DNA is TGTGCCAGCAGCTTCCGGGACAGGGGGCTAGCCAAAAACATTCAGTACTTC. Translated, it gives CASSFRDRGLAKNIQYF.

This chain links TRBV10-2 with TRBJ2-5; D gene ambiguous. CDR3 length: 15 amino acids. Trimming took off 3 bases at V and 5 bases at J, with 16 bases between the two ends. Germline V gives CDR1 WSHSY, CDR2 SAAADI. CDR3 protein: CASSEVGRGMETQYF. CDR3 coding DNA: TGCGCCAGCAGTGAAGTCGGAAGAGGTATGGAGACCCAGTACTTC.

This rearrangement joins TRBV2 to TRBJ1-4; D is unresolved. CDR3 length: 12 residues. Per germline, CDR1 SNHLY and CDR2 FYNNEI. V lost 6 bases and J lost 7, with 9 bases in between. For the CDR3, the DNA is TGTGCCAGCAGACCGGGCAGTGAAAAACTGTTTTTT. Protein sequence: CASRPGSEKLFF.

The chain joins TRBV10-3 to TRBJ1-2; 8 bases are a match to TRBD1. Germline CDR1 and CDR2: ENHRY and SYGVKD. The CDR3 sequence is 12 residues long. J gave up 3 bases and V 11 bases, and 5 bases lay outside the gene matches. CDR3 protein: CASRGPDYGYTF. The CDR3 DNA sequence: TGTGCCTCCAGGGGGCCGGACTATGGCTACACCTTC.

CDR3 sequence (DNA): TGTGCCAGCAGTGAACCGGACAGGGGGCACGGCTACACCTTC. Encoded protein: CASSEPDRGHGYTF. The chain uses TRBV6-1 and TRBJ1-2; 11 positions agree with TRBD1. The CDR3 has 14 amino acids. The V segment lost 2 bases and the J segment 8 bases; nucleotides outside the gene matches: 4. The germline CDR1 and CDR2 sequences are MNHNS and SASEGT.

This chain joins TRBV2 and TRBJ1-4; TRBD1 aligns across 9 bases. Germline CDR1 reads SNHLY; CDR2 reads FYNNEI. This CDR3 comprises 14 residues. Germline trimming cut 5 bases from V and 8 bases from J; bases unmatched to any gene: 6. CDR3 sequence (DNA): TGTGCCAGCAGTAAGGACAGGGGAAGAGAAAAACTGTTTTTT. This encodes CASSKDRGREKLFF.

The chain couples TRBV27 to TRBJ2-2; D call uncertain. CDR3 length: 13 amino acids. The germline gives CDR1 MNHEY, CDR2 SMNVEV (reference sequence). With 1 base removed from V and 4 bases from J, the gap between germline ends came to 4 bases. CDR3 in amino acids: CASSLWVTGELFF. The DNA for the CDR3 is TGTGCCAGCAGTTTATGGGTCACCGGGGAGCTGTTTTTT.